Listed below are T cell receptor beta chains from one sample, sequenced in a study of blood T cell repertoires in COVID-19. The table came from immunoSEQ multiplex PCR; TCRdb's copy has only in-frame clones and leaves some out. The sample contains 200,000 or so clones, roughly 88% of which appear only once. The source material was PBMCs or T cells enriched from blood (not recorded which). These TCRs come from a woman aged 40 to 49 with acute COVID-19. The CDR3 runs from the conserved cysteine through the conserved F or W. D genes are given only for firm matches. For some rows the clone size is stated as once, few or many, or as a class when expanded; others skip it.

.	TRBV2	.	TRBJ1-1	CASSGLFRGEAFF	TGTGCCAGCAGCGGACTCTTCCGAGGTGAAGCTTTCTTT
.	TRBV5-1	TRBD1	TRBJ2-5	CASSLEPRGTGEETQYF	TGCGCCAGCAGCTTGGAACCACGGGGGACAGGGGAAGAGACCCAGTACTTC
.	TRBV7-2	TRBD1	TRBJ1-2	CASSLASGGGGYGYTF	TGTGCCAGCAGCTTAGCGTCAGGGGGCGGTGGGTATGGCTACACCTTC
.	TRBV25-1	TRBD1	TRBJ1-6	CASSGGQGTPLHF	TGTGCCAGCAGTGGGGGACAGGGAACACCCCTCCACTTT
.	TRBV6-5	.	TRBJ1-6	CASVAGSSYNSPLHF	TGTGCCAGCGTGGCGGGGAGCTCCTATAATTCACCCCTCCACTTT
.	TRBV12-5	.	TRBJ1-2	CASGLALQDGYTF	TGTGCTAGTGGTTTGGCATTACAGGACGGCTACACCTTC
.	TRBV24-1	.	TRBJ1-1	CATVPGESPNTEAFF	TGTGCCACCGTCCCCGGGGAAAGTCCGAACACTGAAGCTTTCTTT
.	TRBV30	.	TRBJ1-2	CAWRQELGSYGYTF	TGTGCCTGGAGACAGGAACTCGGAAGCTATGGCTACACCTTC
.	TRBV5-1	.	TRBJ1-1	CASSENTNTEAFF	TGCGCCAGCAGCGAAAACACCAACACTGAAGCTTTCTTT
.	TRBV13	.	TRBJ1-2	CASSRDEGHYGYTF	TGTGCCAGCAGCCGAGATGAGGGACATTATGGCTACACCTTC
.	TRBV5-8	.	TRBJ1-2	CASSLRRTEWGYTF	TGTGCCAGCAGCTTACGACGGACAGAGTGGGGCTACACCTTC
.	TRBV5-4	TRBD1	TRBJ2-3	CASSLTGGGADTQYF	TGTGCCAGCAGCCTCACAGGGGGCGGTGCAGATACGCAGTATTTT
.	TRBV11-2	.	TRBJ2-6	CASSDRVGGAGANVLTF	TGTGCCAGCAGCGACCGGGTCGGGGGTGCTGGGGCCAACGTCCTGACTTTC
.	TRBV5-8	TRBD1	TRBJ1-6	CASSFGTATPLHF	TGTGCCAGCAGCTTTGGGACAGCAACACCCCTCCACTTT
.	TRBV4-3	.	TRBJ2-5	CASSQDLATAGRTQYF	TGCGCCAGCAGCCAAGATCTCGCGACAGCAGGTCGGACCCAGTACTTC
.	TRBV5-1	.	TRBJ1-1	CASSLDTEMNTEAFF	TGCGCCAGCAGCTTGGATACAGAGATGAACACTGAAGCTTTCTTT
.	TRBV7-2	.	TRBJ1-1	CASSFTPGHMNTEAFF	TGTGCCAGCAGCTTTACACCGGGACATATGAACACTGAAGCTTTCTTT
.	TRBV9	.	TRBJ1-5	CASSGVGGNQPQHF	TGTGCCAGCAGCGGCGTAGGGGGCAATCAGCCCCAGCATTTT
.	TRBV28	.	TRBJ1-2	CASQCSGCYGYTF	TGTGCCAGCCAGTGCTCGGGGTGTTATGGCTACACCTTC
.	TRBV6-6	.	TRBJ2-7	CASSYAPDRPEQYF	TGTGCCAGCAGTTACGCTCCGGACAGACCCGAGCAGTACTTC
.	TRBV19	.	TRBJ2-5	CASSPETHQETQYF	TGTGCCAGCAGCCCGGAGACGCACCAAGAGACCCAGTACTTC
.	TRBV7-9	.	TRBJ1-2	CASSRGNYGYTF	TGTGCCAGCAGCCGGGGTAACTATGGCTACACCTTC
once	TRBV14	.	TRBJ1-6	CASSRGGFYNSPLHF	TGTGCCAGCAGCCGAGGGGGTTTCTATAATTCACCCCTCCACTTT
.	TRBV3-1/TRBV3-2	TRBD1	TRBJ1-2	CASSHGQGPWGYTF	TGTGCCAGCAGCCACGGACAGGGACCTTGGGGCTACACCTTC
once	TRBV7-2	TRBD1	TRBJ2-1	CASSLGQGGVQGEQFF	TGTGCCAGCAGCCTCGGACAGGGGGGGGTACAAGGTGAGCAGTTCTTC
.	TRBV12-3/TRBV12-4	.	TRBJ1-1	CASSLTENTEAFF	TGTGCCAGCAGTCTGACAGAAAACACTGAAGCTTTCTTT
.	TRBV27	.	TRBJ2-6	CASSPLTGYSSSGANVLTF	TGTGCCAGCAGTCCCCTGACAGGTTATAGTTCTTCTGGGGCCAACGTCCTGACTTTC
.	TRBV27	.	TRBJ1-6	CASRLLPTTNSPLHF	TGTGCCAGCAGGCTTTTACCTACTACAAATTCACCCCTCCACTTT
.	TRBV29-1	.	TRBJ1-1	CSAKGDLLNTEAFF	TGCAGCGCCAAGGGGGACCTTTTGAACACTGAAGCTTTCTTT
.	TRBV13	.	TRBJ1-2	CASSFNTANYGYTF	TGTGCCAGCAGCTTTAACACAGCTAACTATGGCTACACCTTC
.	TRBV19	TRBD1	TRBJ2-3	CASSPGTGGVTQYF	TGTGCCAGTAGTCCCGGGACAGGGGGCGTTACGCAGTATTTT
.	TRBV5-4	.	TRBJ2-1	CASGDPSGVVNEQFF	TGTGCCAGCGGCGACCCTTCAGGGGTCGTAAATGAGCAGTTCTTC
.	TRBV19	TRBD1	TRBJ1-2	CASSIDRGHGYTF	TGTGCCAGTAGTATAGACAGGGGGCATGGCTACACCTTC
.	TRBV5-4	TRBD1	TRBJ1-2	CASSPLQGSVGYTF	TGTGCCAGCAGTCCACTACAGGGGTCTGTTGGCTACACCTTC
.	TRBV7-9	TRBD1	TRBJ2-5	CASSLGTVQETQYF	TGTGCCAGCAGCTTGGGGACAGTCCAAGAGACCCAGTACTTC
.	TRBV18	.	TRBJ2-2	CASSPRNLVTGELFF	TGTGCCAGCTCACCACGTAACCTAGTCACCGGGGAGCTGTTTTTT